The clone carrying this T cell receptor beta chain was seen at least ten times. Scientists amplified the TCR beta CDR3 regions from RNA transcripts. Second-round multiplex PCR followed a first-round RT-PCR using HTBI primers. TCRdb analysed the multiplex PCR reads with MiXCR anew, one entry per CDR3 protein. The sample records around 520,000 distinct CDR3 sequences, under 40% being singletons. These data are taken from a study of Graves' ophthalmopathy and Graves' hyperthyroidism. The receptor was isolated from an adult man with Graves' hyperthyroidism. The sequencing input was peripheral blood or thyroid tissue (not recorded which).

The DNA for the CDR3 is TGTGCCAGCAGCTTAGAGTGGGGACGTCCCTACGAGCAGTACTTC. This translates into CASSLEWGRPYEQYF. The chain joins TRBV11-2 to TRBJ2-7; TRBD1 or TRBD2 may be the D gene (5 bases each). CDR1 and CDR2 from the germline V gene are SGHAT and FQNNGV. This CDR3 has 15 amino acids. The V end was cut by 0 bases, the J end by 2 bases, with 11 bases between.